The TCR beta chain described here comes from a study of chemoradiotherapy in HPV16-positive cancers. Study-wide context: Candidate HPV-specific clones and shared TCR motifs came from a couple of HPV16-positive patients. Study results and caveats: The functional HPV-specific definition rests on just two HPV16-positive patients. Candidate HPV-specific clones and E7-related TCR motifs grew in tumor during treatment.

V lost 3 bases and J lost 3; bases outside the gene matches: 5. In germline, CDR1 is MNHEY, CDR2 SMNVEV (reference sequence). This CDR3 is 14 amino acids long. Clones were sequenced by immunoSEQ multiplex PCR, and TCRdb holds only the in-frame ones, with some missing. The sample lists approximately 9,400 clones; approximately 71% were seen once. Note on this clone: Its antigen is not identified.

Repertoires were sampled repeatedly during chemoradiotherapy. The sequence was obtained from a human donor with HPV-associated anogenital cancer. V usage is TRBV27 and J usage is TRBJ2-7; 7 bases map to TRBD1. The specimen was taken from a patient who underwent chemoradiotherapy. The CDR3 reads CASSFTQGVYEQYF. Written as DNA, the CDR3 is TGTGCCAGCAGTTTTACCCAGGGGGTCTACGAGCAGTACTTC.